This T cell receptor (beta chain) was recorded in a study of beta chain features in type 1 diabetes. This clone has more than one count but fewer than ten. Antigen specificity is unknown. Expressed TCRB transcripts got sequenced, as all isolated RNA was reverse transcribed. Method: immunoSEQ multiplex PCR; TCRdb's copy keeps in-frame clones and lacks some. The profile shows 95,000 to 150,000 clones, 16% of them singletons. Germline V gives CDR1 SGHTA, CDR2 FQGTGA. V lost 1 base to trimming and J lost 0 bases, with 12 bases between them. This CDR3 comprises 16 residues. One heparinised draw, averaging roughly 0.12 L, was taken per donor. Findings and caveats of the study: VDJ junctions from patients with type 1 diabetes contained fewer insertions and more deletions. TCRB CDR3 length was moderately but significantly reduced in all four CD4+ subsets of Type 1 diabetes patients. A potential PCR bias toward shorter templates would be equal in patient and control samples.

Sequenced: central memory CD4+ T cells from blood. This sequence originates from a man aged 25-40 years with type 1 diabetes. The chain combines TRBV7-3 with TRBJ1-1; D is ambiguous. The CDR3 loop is CASSLNAVTLNTEAFF. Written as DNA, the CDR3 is TGTGCCAGCAGCTTAAATGCTGTGACTCTGAACACTGAAGCTTTCTTT.